This T cell receptor beta chain came from a study of T-cell reconstitution after alpha-beta-depleted transplantation in children (dated by TCRdb to 2016 to 2018). Looking at the study overall: Using TCR repertoire profiling, the study quantitatively followed how T-cell immune reconstitution unfolded in children after TCRalphabeta/CD19-depleted allogeneic hematopoietic cell transplantation. Points the paper makes about the study in general: In some patients, high TCRbeta diversity at day 60 was attributed to recipient T cells and intrathymic progenitors that had survived conditioning. The apparently early alphabetaT-cell count recovery about two months after transplant was reportedly dependent on only several hundred rapidly expanded clones derived from non-depleted graft cells. Hyperexpanded clone frequencies declined over subsequent months; after one year, T-cell counts and TCRbeta diversity were mostly attributed to newly produced T cells.

The treatment or condition label for this specimen denotes: allogeneic hematopoietic cell transplantation with graft depleted of TCRalphabeta T cells and CD19 B cells. TCRalphabeta/CD19-depleted allogeneic hematopoietic cell grafts were given to the transplant recipients, all of whom were children. Receptors were amplified or captured by PCR. Sequencing took place on an Illumina HiSeq 2500. TCR library preparation used molecular barcoding, with unique molecular identifiers applied to normalize quantification of the TCRbeta repertoire. In-frame beta chains were kept once TCRdb had trimmed the public reads at Q25 with fastp and called clones with MiXCR. Rows matching on CDR3 protein sequence are summarized as one entry with the most common DNA and genes. This sample is represented by hundreds of thousands of distinct CDR3 sequences; under 20% of them were singletons. The leading ten clones occupy roughly two fifths of the sample.

On this clonotype itself: No cognate antigen has been identified for it. It has no much larger one-base neighbor in the sample; base qualities were not kept.

CDR1 and CDR2, looked up from the germline V gene, are SGHTA and FQGNSA. The cysteine opens and the phenylalanine closes a CDR3 of 15 amino acids. This entry keeps only the CDR3 DNA: 45 bases, framed from base 1. V lost 4 bases and J lost 0 bases, and the count of bases not matched to a germline gene is 5. The source was PBMCs, mostly from graft donor cells, collected 360 days after TCRalphabeta/CD19-depleted stem cell transplant. The rearranged chain carries TRBV7-2 and TRBJ2-7, with 8 central nucleotides matching TRBD2. This receptor was identified in a male patient aged 2-15 years who had a stem cell transplant for acute lymphoblastic leukemia, so the T cells may come from the graft donor. CDR3 region: CASSSPSGPSYEQYF. The DNA reads as follows: TGTGCCAGCAGCTCCCCTAGCGGGCCCTCCTACGAGCAGTACTTC.